The rows below give T cell receptor beta chains drawn from one sample of a study of T cells in tuberculosis. Sequencing was performed with immunoSEQ multiplex PCR; in TCRdb, only in-frame clones are kept and a portion is missing. The sample records around 23,000 clones, 70% to 85% being singletons. The sample here was PBMCs, taken at tuberculosis diagnosis. These receptors were taken from an adult with tuberculosis. Each CDR3 is given with its conserved first and last residue. D genes are given only for firm matches. Clone size is shown for a subset of rows, as once, few, many or a class of expanded clone.

TRBJ2-7 TRBD2 - TRBV10-3 CAISDPTSGRAYEQYF TGTGCCATCAGTGACCCGACTAGCGGGAGGGCCTACGAGCAGTACTTC
TRBJ1-5 - - TRBV19 CASRFTGLNQPQHF TGTGCCAGTAGATTTACAGGATTAAATCAGCCCCAGCATTTT
TRBJ1-2 - - TRBV5-6 CASSLARAGYGYTF TGTGCCAGCAGCTTGGCCAGGGCCGGCTATGGCTACACCTTC
TRBJ1-2 - - TRBV30 CALGGGANYGYTF TGTGCCTTGGGGGGGGGCGCGAACTATGGCTACACCTTC
TRBJ1-2 - - TRBV5-1 CASSLTADRGYGYTF TGCGCCAGCAGCTTGACGGCCGACCGAGGCTATGGCTACACCTTC
TRBJ2-1 - - TRBV7-2 CASWGGIGRAKDEQFF TGTGCCAGCTGGGGCGGAATAGGCAGGGCAAAGGATGAGCAGTTCTTC
TRBJ2-6 - - TRBV14 CASSQIFRSSGANVLTF TGTGCCAGCAGCCAAATCTTTCGTAGCTCTGGGGCCAACGTCCTGACTTTC
TRBJ2-1 TRBD2 - TRBV5-1 CASSSLSGGAYNEQFF TGCGCCAGCAGCTCTCTCAGCGGGGGGGCATACAATGAGCAGTTCTTC
TRBJ2-4 TRBD2 - TRBV27 CASSFVERGNKNIQYF TGTGCCAGCAGTTTTGTTGAGCGGGGCAACAAAAACATTCAGTACTTC
TRBJ2-3 TRBD2 - TRBV19 CASRMTSGSTDTQYF TGTGCCAGTAGGATGACTAGCGGGAGCACAGATACGCAGTATTTT
TRBJ1-4 TRBD1 - TRBV4-3 CASSQGQGVEKLFF TGCGCCAGCAGCCAAGGACAGGGCGTTGAAAAACTGTTTTTT
TRBJ2-5 TRBD2 - TRBV28 CASDLGRPTGETQYF TGTGCCAGCGACCTCGGGAGGCCCACGGGAGAGACCCAGTACTTC
TRBJ2-7 TRBD1 - TRBV28 CASSFPQGASYEQYF TGTGCCAGCAGTTTCCCTCAGGGGGCGTCCTACGAGCAGTACTTC
TRBJ2-7 TRBD1 - TRBV5-1 CASSEQGARNEQYF TGCGCCAGCAGCGAACAGGGGGCGCGGAACGAGCAGTACTTC
TRBJ1-2 - - TRBV7-8 CASSYNSFNYGYTF TGTGCCAGCAGCTACAACAGTTTTAACTATGGCTACACCTTC
TRBJ2-2 - - TRBV6-5 CASSRGETGELFF TGTGCCAGCAGCAGGGGGGAAACCGGGGAGCTGTTTTTT
TRBJ2-2 - - TRBV27 CASSLAGGKTGELFF TGTGCCAGCAGCCTGGCAGGGGGGAAAACCGGGGAGCTGTTTTTT
TRBJ1-4 - - TRBV9 CASSVVRPQRATNEKLFF TGTGCCAGCAGCGTAGTTCGGCCCCAGAGGGCAACTAATGAAAAACTGTTTTTT
TRBJ2-5 - once TRBV2 CASSDSELETQYF TGTGCCAGCAGTGACTCGGAGTTGGAGACCCAGTACTTC
TRBJ2-7 - - TRBV19 CASSPSSASYEQYF TGTGCCAGTAGTCCATCTAGCGCCTCCTACGAGCAGTACTTC
TRBJ1-2 - - TRBV7-2 CASSRGGNNYGYTF TGTGCCAGCAGCAGGGGGGGAAATAACTATGGCTACACCTTC
TRBJ2-2 - - TRBV4-3 CASSQDWGPGELFF TGCGCCAGCAGCCAAGATTGGGGGCCCGGGGAGCTGTTTTTT
TRBJ2-1 TRBD1 - TRBV2 CASSSRDRLTEQFF TGTGCCAGCAGCTCCCGGGACAGGTTGACTGAGCAGTTCTTC
TRBJ1-1 - - TRBV7-6 CASRDPGNTEAFF TGTGCCAGCAGAGATCCAGGGAACACTGAAGCTTTCTTT
TRBJ1-3 - - TRBV6-5 CASSYSGTYGNTIYF TGTGCCAGCAGTTACTCGGGGACTTATGGAAACACCATATATTTT
TRBJ2-7 - few TRBV11-2 CASTEYGGLGYEQYF TGTGCCAGCACCGAGTACGGGGGGCTGGGCTACGAGCAGTACTTC
TRBJ2-1 TRBD2 - TRBV9 CASSTPGTSGYNEQFF TGTGCCAGCAGCACCCCGGGGACTAGCGGATACAATGAGCAGTTCTTC